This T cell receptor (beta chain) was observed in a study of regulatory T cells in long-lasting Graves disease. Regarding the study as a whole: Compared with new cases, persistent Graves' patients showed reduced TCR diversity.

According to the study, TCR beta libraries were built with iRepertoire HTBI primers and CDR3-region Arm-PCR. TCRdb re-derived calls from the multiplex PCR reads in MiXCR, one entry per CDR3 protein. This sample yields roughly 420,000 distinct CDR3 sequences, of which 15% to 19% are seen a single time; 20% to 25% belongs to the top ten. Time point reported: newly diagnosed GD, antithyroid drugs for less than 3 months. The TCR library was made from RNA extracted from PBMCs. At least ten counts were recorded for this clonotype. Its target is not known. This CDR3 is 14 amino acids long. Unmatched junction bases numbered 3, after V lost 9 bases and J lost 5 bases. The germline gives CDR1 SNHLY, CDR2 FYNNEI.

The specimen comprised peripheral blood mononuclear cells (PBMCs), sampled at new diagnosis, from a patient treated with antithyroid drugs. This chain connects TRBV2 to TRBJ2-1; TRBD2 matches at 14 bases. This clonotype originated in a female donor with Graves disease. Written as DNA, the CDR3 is TGTGCCAGTCGGGGACTAGCGGGAGACAATGAGCAGTTCTTC. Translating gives CASRGLAGDNEQFF.